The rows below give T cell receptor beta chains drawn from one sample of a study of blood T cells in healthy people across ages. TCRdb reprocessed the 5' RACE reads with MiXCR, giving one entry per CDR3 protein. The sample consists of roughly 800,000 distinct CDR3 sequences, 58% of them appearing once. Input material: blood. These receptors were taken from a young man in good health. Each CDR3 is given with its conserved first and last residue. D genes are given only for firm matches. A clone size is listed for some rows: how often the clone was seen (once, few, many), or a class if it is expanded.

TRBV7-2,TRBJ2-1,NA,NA,CAISLATSQAYNGQFF,TGTGCCATCAGCTTAGCGACTAGTCAAGCCTACAATGGGCAGTTCTTC
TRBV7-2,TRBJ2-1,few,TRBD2,CASSLVRLAGGDEQFF,TGTGCCAGCAGCTTAGTTCGACTAGCGGGAGGGGATGAGCAGTTCTTC
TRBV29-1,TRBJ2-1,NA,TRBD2,CSASLAGGFRFF,TGCAGCGCCTCGCTAGCGGGAGGGTTTCGGTTCTTC
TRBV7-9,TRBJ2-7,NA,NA,CASSLENEQYF,TGTGCCAGCAGCCTTGAGAACGAGCAGTACTTC
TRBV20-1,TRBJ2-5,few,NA,CSASSPVAETQYF,TGCAGTGCTAGCTCTCCAGTCGCGGAGACCCAGTACTTC
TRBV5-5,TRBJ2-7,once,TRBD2,CASSLTGTSGGGSPYEQYF,TGTGCCAGCAGCCTTACCGGGACTAGCGGGGGAGGTAGTCCCTACGAGCAGTACTTC
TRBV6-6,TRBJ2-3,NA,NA,CASSNPSRDTQYF,TGTGCCAGCAGTAACCCATCGCGGGATACGCAGTATTTT
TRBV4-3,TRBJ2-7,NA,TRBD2,CASSPRLETSAISYEQYF,TGCGCCAGCAGCCCCCGCTTGGAGACTAGCGCAATATCCTACGAGCAGTACTTC
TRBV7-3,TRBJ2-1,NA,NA,CASSLTLGGGLNEQFF,TGTGCCAGCAGCTTAACGTTAGGGGGAGGCCTTAATGAGCAGTTCTTC
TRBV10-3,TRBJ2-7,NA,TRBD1,CAISESGQGLNEQYF,TGTGCCATCAGTGAGTCGGGACAGGGATTGAACGAGCAGTACTTC
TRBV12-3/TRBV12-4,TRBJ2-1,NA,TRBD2,CASSSGGRRVQFF,TGTGCCAGCAGCTCGGGGGGGCGAAGGGTGCAGTTCTTC
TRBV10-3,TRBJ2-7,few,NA,CAIRKGVEYSYEQYF,TGTGCCATCAGAAAGGGGGTAGAATACTCCTACGAGCAGTACTTC
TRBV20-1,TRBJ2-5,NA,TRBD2,CSATKTSGGETQYF,TGCAGTGCTACCAAAACTAGCGGGGGGGAGACCCAGTACTTC
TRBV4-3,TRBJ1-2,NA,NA,CASSQDQRFDYGYTF,TGCGCCAGCAGCCAAGATCAAAGGTTCGACTATGGCTACACCTTC
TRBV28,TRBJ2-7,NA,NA,CASSLPPAAYYEQYF,TGTGCCAGCAGTCTCCCTCCAGCGGCATATTACGAGCAGTACTTC
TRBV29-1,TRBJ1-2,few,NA,CSAGHGYTF,TGCAGCGCGGGACACGGCTACACCTTC
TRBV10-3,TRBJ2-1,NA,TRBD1,CAVGRDSNTEQFF,TGTGCCGTCGGCCGGGACAGTAATACCGAGCAGTTCTTC
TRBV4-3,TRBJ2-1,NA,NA,CASSQDGRQSYNEQFF,TGCGCCAGCAGCCAAGATGGACGCCAGTCCTACAATGAGCAGTTCTTC
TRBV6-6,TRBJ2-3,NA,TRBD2,CASSPHTSGGAGADTQYF,TGTGCCAGCAGCCCCCACACTAGCGGGGGGGCCGGCGCAGATACGCAGTATTTT
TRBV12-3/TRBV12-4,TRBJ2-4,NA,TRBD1,CASSLRDRDIQYF,TGTGCCAGCAGTTTAAGGGACAGGGACATTCAGTACTTC